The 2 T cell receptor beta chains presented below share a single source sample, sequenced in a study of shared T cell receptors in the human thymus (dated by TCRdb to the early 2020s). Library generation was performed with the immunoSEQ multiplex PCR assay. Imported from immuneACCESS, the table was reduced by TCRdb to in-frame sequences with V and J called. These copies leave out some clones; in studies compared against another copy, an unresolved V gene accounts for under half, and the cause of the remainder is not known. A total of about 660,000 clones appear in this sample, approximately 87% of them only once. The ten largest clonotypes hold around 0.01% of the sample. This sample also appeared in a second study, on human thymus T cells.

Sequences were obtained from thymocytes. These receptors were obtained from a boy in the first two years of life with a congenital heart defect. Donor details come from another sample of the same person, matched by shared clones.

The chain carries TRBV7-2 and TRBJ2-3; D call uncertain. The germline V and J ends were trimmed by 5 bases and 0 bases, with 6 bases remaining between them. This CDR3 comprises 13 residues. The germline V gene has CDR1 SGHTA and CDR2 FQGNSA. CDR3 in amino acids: CASSKQSTDTQYF. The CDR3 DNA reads TGTGCCAGCAGCAAACAGAGCACAGATACGCAGTATTTT.

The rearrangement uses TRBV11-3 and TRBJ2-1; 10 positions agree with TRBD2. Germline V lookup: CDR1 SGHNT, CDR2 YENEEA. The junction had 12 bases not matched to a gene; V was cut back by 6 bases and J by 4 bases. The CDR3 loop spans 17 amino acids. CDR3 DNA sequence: TGTGCCAGCAGTCATACTCGAGAGCGGGAGGGTTACAATGAGCAGTTCTTC. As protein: CASSHTREREGYNEQFF. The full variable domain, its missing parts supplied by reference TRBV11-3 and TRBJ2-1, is EAGVVQSPRYKIIEKKQPVAFWCNPISGHNTLYWYLQNLGQGPELLIRYENEEAVDDSQLPKDRFSAERLKGVDSTLKIQPAELGDSAVYLCASSHTREREGYNEQFFGPGTRLTVL.